This T cell receptor (beta chain) was retrieved from a study of B cell selection in AIRE deficiency. Libraries were prepared by immunoSEQ multiplex PCR; TCRdb keeps only in-frame clonotypes and omits some of them. The sample includes 1,600 or so clones, 86% of them seen just once. Sorting defined conventional CD4 T cells as CD4+CD127+. This CDR3 spans 13 amino acids. V was pared by 4 bases and J by 4 bases, with 2 bases of the junction left unmatched. Germline V gives CDR1 MGHDK, CDR2 SYGVNS. Material for sequencing was CD4+CD127+ conventional T cells sorted from PBMCs. This chain connects TRBV25-1 to TRBJ1-1, with 8 bases identical to TRBD1. The sequence came from a human donor in good health. CDR3 protein: CASSGTGSTEAFF. The CDR3 coding sequence is TGTGCCAGCAGTGGGACAGGGAGCACTGAAGCTTTCTTT.